This T cell receptor beta chain was found in a study of Graves' ophthalmopathy and Graves' hyperthyroidism (dated 2018 in TCRdb). For the study in its entirety: Peripheral blood samples were taken at the time of initial diagnosis, before any treatment was given. A discovery set of 95 to 100 patients (43 ophthalmopathy, 57 stable hyperthyroidism) was enrolled to explore V-J signatures distinguishing ophthalmopathy from hyperthyroidism. The study used signatures of the TCR beta repertoire to tell Graves' ophthalmopathy apart from Graves' hyperthyroidism and to predict which patients would progress to ophthalmopathy. Once sampling was done, hyperthyroidism patients were given methimazole at a starting dose of 30 mg daily, while ophthalmopathy patients were given high-dose intravenous methylprednisolone. The independent validation cohort included under 20 hyperthyroidism patients plus 17 patients who later progressed from hyperthyroidism to ophthalmopathy. In total, 135 blood samples were TCR-sequenced: around 42 ophthalmopathy, approximately 80 hyperthyroidism and roughly 17 hyperthyroidism-to-ophthalmopathy patients. In more than five hyperthyroidism patients, the T-cell repertoires found in thyroid tissue were compared with those found in blood. What the research found in general, with its limitations: In validation, the model predicted ophthalmopathy progression with more than 55% sensitivity and around 72% specificity; some twelve predicted patients were CT-confirmed with GO in a median of approximately six months. Among expanded thyroid clonotypes with frequency above 0.001, most also showed up in blood, which suggests that blood repertoires may reflect the thyroid immune response. In cross-validation, the 13-signature model distinguished ophthalmopathy from stable hyperthyroidism with 85% to 90% sensitivity and almost 83% specificity, and in the test set the corresponding values were roughly 80% and 76%. No statistical method was used to predetermine the sample size, and group allocation was not hidden from the investigators.

This clonotype has just a few counts. Its specific antigen is unknown. Within one base of it there is no much larger clone, and no base qualities were kept. For repertoire sequencing, the TCR beta CDR3 regions were amplified from RNA transcripts. The first round of RT-PCR was done with HTBI primers and the Qiagen OneStep RT-PCR kit, and was followed by a second round of multiplex PCR, then size selection and purification. Sequencing of the libraries was carried out on an Illumina HiSeq2000 in paired-end mode with 100 bp reads. The original methods were these. SOAPnuke was used to process the reads, throwing out any read that had adapters, had uncalled bases, had a mean Phred below 15, or lacked an exact constant-primer or identifier match. COPE v1.2.5 was used to merge the high-quality paired reads. Each unique nucleotide sequence was defined as a clonotype, and clonotypes were aligned to IMGT TRB V, D and J references with MiTCR v1.1. The analysis was limited to V-J combinations with a frequency above 0.0001, which together covered 99% to 99.2% of repertoires. For each V-J combination, a TCR clonal expansion and chaos score was defined as the ratio of F50 clonal expansion to chaos observed in the TCRdist matrix. Welch's t-statistics and random forest were used to reduce the features to around 13 V-J combinations, which were then used as input to a naive Bayes classifier. The Morisita-Horn index was used to measure how similar the thyroid and blood repertoires were. The raw public reads went through TCRdb reprocessing: fastp at Q25, MiXCR clone calling, in-frame beta chains kept. Identical CDR3 protein sequences are pooled into one entry, listed with their most common genes and DNA. These V and J calls derive from TCRdb rather than the authors' analysis. The sample has 650,000 to 800,000 distinct CDR3 sequences on record, over 40% of them singletons. The top ten clonotypes cover 3% to 4% of the sample.

Patients with ophthalmopathy had moderately to severely active disease, with a Clinical Activity Score of 3 or more, a NOSPECS grade of 4 or more, and a disease duration of less than 3 months. Patients with other autoimmune diseases, uncontrolled infections, pregnancy or lactation were excluded. Clinical symptoms, serum thyroxine, TRAb, thyroid ultrasound and orbital computed tomography formed the basis of the diagnosis. Using Ficoll-Paque density gradient centrifugation, PBMCs were isolated from over 8.5 ml of fresh peripheral blood. Trizol reagent was used to extract the total RNA, and its quality was then checked on an Agilent 2100 Bioanalyzer. V sheds 0 bases and J sheds 8 bases, leaving 17 bases between their ends. Looking up the germline V gene yields CDR1 SGHRS and CDR2 YFSETQ. The CDR3 holds 15 amino acids from the cysteine to the phenylalanine. The entry retains the CDR3 DNA only, 45 bases that are in frame from base 1.

Here the chain combines TRBV5-1 and TRBJ1-2; the best D guess is TRBD1, with 5 bases matching. The source of this sequence is an adult man with Graves' ophthalmopathy. Sequencing was carried out using peripheral blood. At the DNA level, the sequence is TGCGCCAGCAGCTTGGGTAAGGGGCTAGAAGAAGGCTACACCTTC. Its coded protein is CASSLGKGLEEGYTF. With all but the CDR3 taken from the reference TRBV5-1 and TRBJ1-2 genes, the full variable domain is: KAGVTQTPRYLIKTRGQQVTLSCSPISGHRSVSWYQQTPGQGLQFLFEYFSETQRNKGNFPGRFSGRQFSNSRSEMNVSTLELGDSALYLCASSLGKGLEEGYTFGSGTRLTVV.